The entry below gives a single T cell receptor (beta chain) sequence along with its context. CDR1 MNHEY and CDR2 SVGAGI come from the germline V gene. Trimming took 5 bases from V and 1 from J, leaving 14 bases between them. This CDR3 contains 15 residues. Measured with immunoSEQ multiplex PCR; TCRdb has only the in-frame clones, and not every one. The sample lists approximately 90,000 clones, around 85% occurring once. These data originate in a study of control samples from healthy donors and cancer patients. This clonotype was obtained from a woman in her thirties or forties in good health. What was sequenced was blood. The rearrangement uses TRBV6-5 and TRBJ1-1; tentative D call: TRBD1 (6 bases). The CDR3 nucleotides read TGTGCCAGCAGTATCCAGGACAGACAGAACACTGAAGCTTTCTTT. Translating it yields CASSIQDRQNTEAFF.